A single T cell receptor beta chain is shown here with its context. The target antigen is unknown. RNA extraction and reverse transcription yielded cDNA as sequencing template. The table came from immunoSEQ multiplex PCR; TCRdb's copy has only in-frame clones and leaves some out. The data show about 180,000 clones, with roughly 60% seen just once and 1.7% held by the top ten. The data derive from a study of CD8+ T cells in alopecia areata. At the level of the study: Treatment of the treated patients consisted of oral tofacitinib, 5 to 10 mg twice daily. The study, taken as a whole, reports: Lesional scalp, especially alopecia totalis/universalis, showed higher clonality than normal scalp.

Peripheral blood samples and lesional scalp punch biopsies were obtained from alopecia areata patients. The sequencing used CD4+ T cells sorted from blood, collected at week 0. This TCR was sampled from a human donor with alopecia areata.

CDR3 protein: CAWSGQSGEQFF. CDR3 coding DNA: TGTGCCTGGAGTGGACAGTCCGGTGAGCAGTTCTTC. The chain carries TRBV30 and TRBJ2-1; D is possibly TRBD1 (5 bases). CDR3 length: 12 amino acids. Germline CDR1 is GTSNPN and CDR2 is SVGIG (reference sequence). Trimming took off 1 base at V and 9 bases at J, with 10 bases between the two ends.